These T cell receptor beta chains were read from a single sample in a study of blood T cells in healthy people across ages. Using its own MiXCR run on the 5' RACE reads, TCRdb lists one record per CDR3 protein. The sample gives 1,500,000 or so distinct CDR3 sequences, 40% to 45% of which show up once; more than 4% is in the top ten. The sample consisted of blood. The receptors shown here come from a woman aged 18-29 years in good health. Both conserved end residues are part of each CDR3. The D gene is left open where the match is weak. Some rows mark clone size as missing; the rest say once, few, many or name a class of expanded clone.

v_gene,j_gene,d_gene,abundance,CDR3nt,CDR3aa
TRBV18,TRBJ2-1,TRBD2,NA,TGTGCCAGCTCAGAAACTAGCGGGAGCGGAGGGGGTTACAATGAGCAGTTCTTC,CASSETSGSGGGYNEQFF
TRBV7-9,TRBJ1-2,TRBD1,NA,TGTGCCAGCAGCCCTTGGACAGGGGTCTATGGCTACACCTTC,CASSPWTGVYGYTF
TRBV12-3/TRBV12-4,TRBJ2-3,TRBD2,few,TGTGCCAGCAGTTTAAGCGGGAGCGGTGTAGATACGCAGTATTTT,CASSLSGSGVDTQYF
TRBV9,TRBJ1-1,TRBD1,many,TGTGCCAGCAGCGCTCGGCCAGGGGGCACTGAAGCTTTCTTT,CASSARPGGTEAFF
TRBV4-3,TRBJ2-2,NA,NA,TGCGCCAGCAGCTCTCACGACCGTTACACCGGGGAGCTGTTTTTT,CASSSHDRYTGELFF
TRBV4-3,TRBJ2-7,NA,NA,TGCGCCAGCAGCCAAGGTCCAGGGTTGACTAGCGAGCAGTACTTC,CASSQGPGLTSEQYF
TRBV6-5,TRBJ2-3,TRBD2,NA,TGTGCCAGCAGTTACCTAGGGAGGGGAACCACAGATACGCAGTATTTT,CASSYLGRGTTDTQYF
TRBV27,TRBJ1-5,TRBD1,few,TGTGCCAGCAGCCTTACAGGGGTTAGCAATCAGCCCCAGCATTTT,CASSLTGVSNQPQHF
TRBV6-5,TRBJ1-2,NA,NA,TGTGCCAGCAGTTACTCTCCAGAAAACTATGGCTACACCTTC,CASSYSPENYGYTF
TRBV5-1,TRBJ2-3,NA,NA,TGCACCAGCAGCGTACTGACAGAAGATACGCAGTATTTT,CTSSVLTEDTQYF
TRBV12-3/TRBV12-4,TRBJ1-4,TRBD1,once,TGTGCCAGCAGTTGGGGGGCAGGGGGTATGTTTTTT,CASSWGAGGMFF
TRBV4-3,TRBJ2-1,TRBD2,few,TGCGCCAGCAGCCAGGAGACTAGCCTTAGCTCCTACAATGAGCAGTTCTTC,CASSQETSLSSYNEQFF
TRBV7-2,TRBJ2-3,NA,NA,TGTGCCAGCAGACGACAGGTCGGACCGGCAGATACGCAGTATTTT,CASRRQVGPADTQYF
TRBV11-2,TRBJ2-3,TRBD1,NA,TGTGCCAGCAGCAGCAGGACAGGTGGATCTCTGGATACGCAGTATTTT,CASSSRTGGSLDTQYF
TRBV2,TRBJ2-3,TRBD2,NA,TGTGCCAGCAGTGGGCTAGCGGGGGATAGGCCAGATACGCAGTATTTT,CASSGLAGDRPDTQYF
TRBV7-3,TRBJ1-1,TRBD1,NA,TGTGCCAGCAGCCCGGAGGGACAGGGGTCAGCTTTCTTT,CASSPEGQGSAFF
TRBV10-3,TRBJ1-5,NA,NA,TGTGCCATCAGTGACGCAGACAGCAATCAGCCCCAGCATTTT,CAISDADSNQPQHF
TRBV15,TRBJ1-2,NA,NA,TGTGCCACTGGGACGGTGGCGCGGTATGGCTACACCTTC,CATGTVARYGYTF
TRBV7-7,TRBJ2-5,TRBD1,few,TGTGCTAGCAGCCGTGGACAGGGGACCAATGAGCAGTACTTC,CASSRGQGTNEQYF
TRBV27,TRBJ2-5,TRBD2,few,TGTGCCAGCAGTTCACTAGCGGGGGGGAACCAAGAGACCCAGTACTTC,CASSSLAGGNQETQYF
TRBV30,TRBJ2-3,NA,NA,TGTGCCTGGAGTGTCTACCCAGATACGCAGTATTTT,CAWSVYPDTQYF
TRBV7-2,TRBJ1-2,TRBD1,NA,TGTGCCAGCAGCTTACAATCCGGACAGGGCTATGGCTACACCTTC,CASSLQSGQGYGYTF
TRBV4-3,TRBJ1-4,NA,few,TGCGCCAGCAGCCAAGATTACGATAGAAAACTGTTTTTT,CASSQDYDRKLFF
TRBV20-1,TRBJ2-3,NA,NA,TGCAGTGCTAGTGAGCCTCCCCGGTACAAAAGCACAGATACGCAGTATTTT,CSASEPPRYKSTDTQYF
TRBV9,TRBJ2-5,TRBD2,few,TGTGCCAGCAGCCAGGGACTAGCGGGGATGGAGACCCAGTACTTC,CASSQGLAGMETQYF
TRBV4-1,TRBJ1-1,TRBD1,few,TGCGCCAGCAGCTCCTCCGGGACAGGGTTTGGTTCTGTCAACACTGAAGCTTTCTTT,CASSSSGTGFGSVNTEAFF
TRBV29-1,TRBJ1-1,NA,NA,TGCAGCGTTGGAGTTCGTGGGACTGAAGCTTTCTTT,CSVGVRGTEAFF
TRBV7-9,TRBJ2-1,TRBD2,NA,TGTGCCACCGAAATGGGCGGGAGGTACAATGAGCAGTTCTTC,CATEMGGRYNEQFF
TRBV28,TRBJ2-7,TRBD2,NA,TGTGCCAGCAGTTCCACGGGGCGGGAGGAGGCTCCCTACGAGCAGTACTTC,CASSSTGREEAPYEQYF
TRBV4-1,TRBJ2-1,NA,few,TGCGCCAGCAGCGACAAACGTCGGGGTCCCTACAATGAGCAGTTCTTC,CASSDKRRGPYNEQFF
TRBV4-2,TRBJ2-1,TRBD2,NA,TGTGCCAGCAGCCAAGCCCAAGCGGGAGGGACCTACAATGAGCAGTTCTTC,CASSQAQAGGTYNEQFF
TRBV15,TRBJ1-3,TRBD1,NA,TGTGCCACCAGCAGAGAGACAGGGGGACCCTCTGGAAACACCATATATTTT,CATSRETGGPSGNTIYF
TRBV27,TRBJ2-1,TRBD2,NA,TGTGCCAGCAGTTGCTTGCGGGGGGGTGAGCAGTTCTTC,CASSCLRGGEQFF
TRBV7-2,TRBJ2-1,NA,NA,TGTGCCTGCAGCCCCGAAGGCGTCGCCGACAATGAGCAGTTCTTC,CACSPEGVADNEQFF
TRBV7-2,TRBJ2-1,TRBD2,many,TGTGCCAGCAGCGTGACTAGCGGGTTGTACAATGAGCAGTTCTTC,CASSVTSGLYNEQFF
TRBV3-1,TRBJ1-1,NA,NA,TGTGCCAGCAGCCAAGTCAACAGTGAGAATGAAGCTTTCTTT,CASSQVNSENEAFF
TRBV6-5,TRBJ2-5,TRBD1,NA,TGTGCCAGCAGTTACGGGACAGGTGGGGTCCAAGAGACCCAGTACTTC,CASSYGTGGVQETQYF
TRBV28,TRBJ2-3,NA,once,TGTGCCAGCAGTTTTAGCAGACCTAGCACAGATACGCAGTATTTT,CASSFSRPSTDTQYF